The entry below gives a single TCR beta chain sequence along with its context. As originally analysed: It was from reference gene primer amplification that nucleated cell counts were estimated. Assay used: immunoSEQ multiplex PCR; TCRdb lists only in-frame clones, some missing. V, J and clone size are taken as reported in that table, and D and trimming were inferred from the DNA itself. The data hold some 210,000 clones, with around four fifths observed a single time. The data were taken from a study of blood T cell repertoires in COVID-19. Study context: Sites in the United States, Italy and Spain provided acute and convalescent COVID-19 samples. T cells, B-cell-depleted T cells, or PBMCs provided the cDNA or gDNA that served as material.

The sequence derives from a human donor in a cohort sampled during active COVID-19. The sequenced sample consisted of peripheral blood.

CDR3 DNA sequence: TGTGCCAGCAGCCAACCCACCGTGGAGCCAATTCAAACCCTCCACTTT. Its protein is CASSQPTVEPIQTLHF. This chain connects TRBV4-2 to TRBJ1-6; D is undetermined. Trimming pared 2 bases from V and 14 bases from J, leaving 22 bases between. The CDR3 consists of 16 residues. Germline loops: CDR1 LGHNA, CDR2 YNFKEQ.